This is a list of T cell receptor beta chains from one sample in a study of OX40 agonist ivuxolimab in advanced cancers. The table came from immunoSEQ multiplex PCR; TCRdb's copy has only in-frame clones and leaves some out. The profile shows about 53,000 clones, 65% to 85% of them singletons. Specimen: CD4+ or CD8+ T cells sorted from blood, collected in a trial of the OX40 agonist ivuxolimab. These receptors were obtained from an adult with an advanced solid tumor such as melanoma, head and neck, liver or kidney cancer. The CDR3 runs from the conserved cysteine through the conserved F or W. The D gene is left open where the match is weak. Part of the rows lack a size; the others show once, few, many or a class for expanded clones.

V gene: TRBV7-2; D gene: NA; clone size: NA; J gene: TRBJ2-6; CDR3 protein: CASSLESSGANVLTF; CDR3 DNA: TGTGCCAGCAGCTTAGAAAGCTCTGGGGCCAACGTCCTGACTTTC
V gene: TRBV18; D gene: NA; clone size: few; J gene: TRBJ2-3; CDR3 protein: CASSLNEGASDTQYF; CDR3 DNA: TGTGCCAGCTCACTAAACGAAGGGGCCTCAGATACGCAGTATTTT
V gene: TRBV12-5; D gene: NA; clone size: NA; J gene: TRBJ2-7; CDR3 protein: CASGNDWLSEFTYEQYF; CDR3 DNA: TGTGCTAGTGGGAACGACTGGTTATCGGAATTTACCTACGAGCAGTACTTC
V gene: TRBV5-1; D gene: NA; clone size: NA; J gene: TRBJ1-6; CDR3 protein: CASSGRGFDNSPLHF; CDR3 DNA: TGCGCCAGCAGCGGCAGGGGTTTCGATAATTCACCCCTCCACTTT
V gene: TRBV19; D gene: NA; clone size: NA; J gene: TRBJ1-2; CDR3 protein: CASSGVDGYTF; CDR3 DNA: TGTGCCAGTTCAGGGGTGGACGGCTACACCTTC
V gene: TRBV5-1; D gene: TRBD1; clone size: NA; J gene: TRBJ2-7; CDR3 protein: CASSPTGGSWEQYF; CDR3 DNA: TGCGCCAGCAGCCCGACAGGGGGCTCCTGGGAGCAGTACTTC
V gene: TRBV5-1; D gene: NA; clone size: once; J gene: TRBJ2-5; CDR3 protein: CASSLGLQETQYF; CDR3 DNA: TGCGCCAGCAGCCTGGGACTCCAAGAGACCCAGTACTTC
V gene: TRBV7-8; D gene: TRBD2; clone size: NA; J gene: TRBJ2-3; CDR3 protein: CASSLWVRSGSLVDTQYF; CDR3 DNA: TGTGCCAGCAGCTTATGGGTTCGGAGCGGGAGTCTGGTAGATACGCAGTATTTT
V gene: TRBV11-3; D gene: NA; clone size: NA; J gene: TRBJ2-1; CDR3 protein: CASSWRGNEQFF; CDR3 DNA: TGTGCCAGCAGCTGGAGGGGCAATGAGCAGTTCTTC
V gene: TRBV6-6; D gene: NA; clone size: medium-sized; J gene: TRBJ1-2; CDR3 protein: CASSYSADGYTF; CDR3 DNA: TGTGCCAGCAGTTACTCGGCAGACGGCTACACCTTC
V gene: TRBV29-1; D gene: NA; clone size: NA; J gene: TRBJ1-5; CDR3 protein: CSVVGGAGQPQHF; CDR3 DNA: TGCAGCGTTGTAGGGGGAGCGGGGCAGCCCCAGCATTTT
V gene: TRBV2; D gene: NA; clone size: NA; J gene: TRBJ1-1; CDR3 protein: CASSDRAPQRAEAFF; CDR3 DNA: TGTGCCAGCAGTGACAGAGCCCCTCAAAGGGCTGAAGCTTTCTTT
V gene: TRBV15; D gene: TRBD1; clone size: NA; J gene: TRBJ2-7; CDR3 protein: CATSRGGTELSYEQYF; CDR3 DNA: TGTGCCACCAGCAGAGGGGGGACAGAACTCTCCTACGAGCAGTACTTC
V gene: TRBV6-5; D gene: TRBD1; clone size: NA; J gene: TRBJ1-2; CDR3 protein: CASRRDREGGYTF; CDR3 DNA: TGTGCCAGCAGGCGGGACAGGGAGGGTGGCTACACCTTC
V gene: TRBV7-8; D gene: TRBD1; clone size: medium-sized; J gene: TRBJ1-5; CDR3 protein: CASSSTLTGGISNQPQHF; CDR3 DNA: TGTGCCAGCAGCTCTACGCTGACAGGGGGTATTAGCAATCAGCCCCAGCATTTT
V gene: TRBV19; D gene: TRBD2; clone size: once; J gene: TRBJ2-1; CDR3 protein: CASSISLAGVRNEQFF; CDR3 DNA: TGTGCCAGTAGTATCTCGCTAGCGGGAGTGAGAAATGAGCAGTTCTTC
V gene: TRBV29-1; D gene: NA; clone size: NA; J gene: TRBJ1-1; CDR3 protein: CSGSRGTEAFF; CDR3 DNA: TGCAGCGGGTCCAGGGGCACTGAAGCTTTCTTT
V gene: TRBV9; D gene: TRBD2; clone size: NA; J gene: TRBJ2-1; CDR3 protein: CASSPTSGRFNEQFF; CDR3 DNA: TGTGCCAGCAGCCCAACTAGCGGGAGGTTCAATGAGCAGTTCTTC
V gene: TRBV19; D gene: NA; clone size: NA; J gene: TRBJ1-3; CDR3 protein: CASSMSQGSGNTIYF; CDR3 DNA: TGTGCCAGTAGTATGTCCCAAGGCTCTGGAAACACCATATATTTT
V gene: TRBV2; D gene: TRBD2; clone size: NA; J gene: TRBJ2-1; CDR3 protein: CASRPSSGGAYNEQFF; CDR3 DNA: TGTGCCAGCAGACCATCTAGCGGGGGGGCCTACAATGAGCAGTTCTTC
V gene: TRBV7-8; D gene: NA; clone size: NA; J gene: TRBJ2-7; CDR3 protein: CASSFAFGSPSEQYF; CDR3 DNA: TGTGCCAGCAGCTTTGCTTTTGGGTCCCCCTCCGAGCAGTACTTC
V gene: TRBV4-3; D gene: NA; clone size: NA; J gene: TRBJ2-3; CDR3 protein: CASSQDRRDTQYF; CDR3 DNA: TGCGCCAGCAGCCAAGATAGGCGAGATACGCAGTATTTT
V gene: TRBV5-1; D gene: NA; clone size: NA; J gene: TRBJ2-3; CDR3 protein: CASSLDQNTDTQYF; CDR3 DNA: TGCGCCAGCAGCTTGGATCAGAACACAGATACGCAGTATTTT
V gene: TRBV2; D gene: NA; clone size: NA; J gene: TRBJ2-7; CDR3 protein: CASRGLSYEQYF; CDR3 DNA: TGTGCCAGCAGGGGTCTCTCCTACGAGCAGTACTTC
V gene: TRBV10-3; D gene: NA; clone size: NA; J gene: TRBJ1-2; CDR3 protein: CAISESGLPNYGYTF; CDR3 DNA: TGTGCCATCAGTGAGTCGGGGCTCCCAAACTATGGCTACACCTTC
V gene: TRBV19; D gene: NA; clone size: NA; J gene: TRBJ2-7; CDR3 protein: CASSSDRFSYEQYF; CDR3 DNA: TGTGCCAGTAGCTCCGACAGGTTCTCCTACGAGCAGTACTTC
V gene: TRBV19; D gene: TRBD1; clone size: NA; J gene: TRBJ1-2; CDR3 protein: CASRDRGANYGYTF; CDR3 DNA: TGTGCCAGTAGGGACAGGGGAGCTAACTATGGCTACACCTTC
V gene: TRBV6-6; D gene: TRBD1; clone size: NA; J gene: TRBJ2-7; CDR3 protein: CASSRDRTYEQYF; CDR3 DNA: TGTGCCAGCAGCAGGGACAGAACCTACGAGCAGTACTTC
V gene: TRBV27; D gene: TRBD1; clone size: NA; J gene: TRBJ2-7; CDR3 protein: CASSRDRGSYEQYF; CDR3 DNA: TGTGCCAGCAGCCGGGACAGGGGCTCCTACGAGCAGTACTTC
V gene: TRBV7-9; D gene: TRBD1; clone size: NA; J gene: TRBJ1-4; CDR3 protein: CASSNLDRGNEKLFF; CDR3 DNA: TGTGCCAGCAGCAACCTAGACAGGGGAAACGAAAAACTGTTTTTT
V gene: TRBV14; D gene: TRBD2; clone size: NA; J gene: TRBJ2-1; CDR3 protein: CASSPLGREWYNEQFF; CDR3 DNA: TGTGCCAGCAGCCCCCTGGGGAGGGAGTGGTACAATGAGCAGTTCTTC
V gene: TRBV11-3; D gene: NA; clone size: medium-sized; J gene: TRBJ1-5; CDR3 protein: CASSLRHSNQPQHF; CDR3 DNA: TGTGCCAGCAGCCTCCGACATAGCAATCAGCCCCAGCATTTT
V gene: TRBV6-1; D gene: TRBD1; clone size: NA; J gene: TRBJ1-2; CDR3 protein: CASSDRDRGLYGYTF; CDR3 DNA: TGTGCCAGCAGTGACCGGGACAGGGGGCTCTATGGCTACACCTTC
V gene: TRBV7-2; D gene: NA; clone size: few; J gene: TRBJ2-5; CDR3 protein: CASSPKETQYF; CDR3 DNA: TGTGCCAGCAGCCCTAAAGAGACCCAGTACTTC
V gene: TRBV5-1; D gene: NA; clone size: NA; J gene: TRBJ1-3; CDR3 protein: CASSLGTSTGNTIYF; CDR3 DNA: TGCGCCAGCAGCTTGGGGACATCGACTGGAAACACCATATATTTT
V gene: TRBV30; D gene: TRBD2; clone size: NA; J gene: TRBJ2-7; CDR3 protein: CAWSIGLAGDTEQYF; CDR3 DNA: TGTGCCTGGAGTATTGGGCTAGCGGGAGACACCGAGCAGTACTTC
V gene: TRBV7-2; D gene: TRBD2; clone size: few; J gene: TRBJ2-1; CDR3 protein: CASSPSGGYSEQFF; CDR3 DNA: TGTGCCAGCAGCCCTAGCGGGGGTTATTCTGAGCAGTTCTTC
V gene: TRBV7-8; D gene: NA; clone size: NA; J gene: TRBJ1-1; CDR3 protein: CASSFAGVHTEAFF; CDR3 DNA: TGTGCCAGCAGCTTCGCAGGGGTGCACACTGAAGCTTTCTTT
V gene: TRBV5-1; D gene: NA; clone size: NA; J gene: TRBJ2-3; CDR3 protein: CASSPGAPKRTDTQYF; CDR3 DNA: TGCGCCAGCAGCCCTGGGGCTCCGAAACGTACAGATACGCAGTATTTT
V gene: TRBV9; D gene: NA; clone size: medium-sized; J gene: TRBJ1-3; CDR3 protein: CASSVGQSSGNTIYF; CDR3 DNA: TGTGCCAGCAGCGTAGGACAGTCCTCTGGAAACACCATATATTTT
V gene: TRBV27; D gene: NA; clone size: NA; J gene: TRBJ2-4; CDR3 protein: CASSWGPKNIQYF; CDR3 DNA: TGTGCCAGCAGTTGGGGGCCGAAAAACATTCAGTACTTC
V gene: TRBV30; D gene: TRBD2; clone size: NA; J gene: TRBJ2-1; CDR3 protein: CAWSVRSGRTISYNEQFF; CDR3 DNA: TGTGCCTGGAGTGTACGGAGCGGGAGGACGATATCCTACAATGAGCAGTTCTTC
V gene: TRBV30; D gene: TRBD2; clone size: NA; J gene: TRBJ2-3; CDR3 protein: CAWSSPGLADTQYF; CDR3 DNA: TGTGCCTGGAGTTCCCCGGGACTAGCGGATACGCAGTATTTT
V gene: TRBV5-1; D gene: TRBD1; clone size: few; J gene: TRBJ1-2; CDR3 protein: CASSWDRGAGYTF; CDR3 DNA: TGCGCCAGCAGCTGGGACAGGGGAGCTGGCTACACCTTC
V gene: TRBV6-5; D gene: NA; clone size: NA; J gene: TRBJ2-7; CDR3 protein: CASSLGLYYEQYF; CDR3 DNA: TGTGCCAGCAGTCTAGGACTTTACTACGAGCAGTACTTC
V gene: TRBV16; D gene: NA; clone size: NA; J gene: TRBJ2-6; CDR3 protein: CASSQSGGVFFSGANVLTF; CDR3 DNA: TGTGCCAGCAGCCAATCAGGAGGGGTATTCTTCTCTGGGGCCAACGTCCTGACTTTC